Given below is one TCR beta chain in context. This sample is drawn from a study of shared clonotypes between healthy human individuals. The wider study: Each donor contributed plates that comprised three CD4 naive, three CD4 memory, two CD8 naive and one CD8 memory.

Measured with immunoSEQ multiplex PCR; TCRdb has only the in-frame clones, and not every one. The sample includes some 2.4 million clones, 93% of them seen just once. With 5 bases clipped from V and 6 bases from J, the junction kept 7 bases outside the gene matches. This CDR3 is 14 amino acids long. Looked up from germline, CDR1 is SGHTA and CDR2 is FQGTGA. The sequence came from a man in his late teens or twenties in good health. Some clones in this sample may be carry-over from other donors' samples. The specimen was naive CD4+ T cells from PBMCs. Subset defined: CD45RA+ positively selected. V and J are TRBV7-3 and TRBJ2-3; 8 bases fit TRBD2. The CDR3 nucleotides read TGTGCCAGCAGCCCTGGACTAGCTGTGGATACGCAGTATTTT. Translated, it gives CASSPGLAVDTQYF. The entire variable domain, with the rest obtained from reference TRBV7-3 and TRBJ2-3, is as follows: GAGVSQTPSNKVTEKGKYVELRCDPISGHTALYWYRQSLGQGPEFLIYFQGTGAADDSGLPNDRFFAVRPEGSVSTLKIQRTERGDSAVYLCASSPGLAVDTQYFGPGTRLTVL.